The rows below give T cell receptor beta chains drawn from one sample of a study of blood T cell repertoires in COVID-19. The method was immunoSEQ multiplex PCR; TCRdb's version includes in-frame clones alone and lacks a portion of them. The sample contains around 200,000 clones, 70% to 90% of which appear only once. The sequenced sample was PBMCs or T cells enriched from blood (not recorded which). These receptors were collected from a woman aged 40 to 50 with acute COVID-19. CDR3s include the opening cysteine and the closing phenylalanine or tryptophan.

v_gene,j_gene,CDR3aa
TRBV10-2,TRBJ2-2,CASRLSGSNTGELFF
TRBV7-6,TRBJ2-3,CASSLVGRQGVDTQYF
TRBV30,TRBJ1-6,CAWGTGELGSPLHF
TRBV6-1,TRBJ2-1,CASSDFGEPYNEQFF
TRBV6-5,TRBJ1-2,CASSRQARLTYGYTF
TRBV30,TRBJ2-5,CAWSLVGETQYF
TRBV27,TRBJ2-3,CASSIQGITDTQYF
TRBV5-1,TRBJ1-6,CASSLDLENSPLHF
TRBV7-9,TRBJ2-7,CASSLADRHEQYF
TRBV7-3,TRBJ2-1,CASSYGLSSDEQFF
TRBV28,TRBJ1-5,CASSQRDRGLEQPQHF
TRBV6-2/TRBV6-3,TRBJ1-5,CASSYSKDRGGSNQPQHF
TRBV5-6,TRBJ2-1,CASSLPGGVNEQFF
TRBV28,TRBJ2-3,CASSRQGSTDTQYF
TRBV4-1,TRBJ1-2,CASSQGAYGYTF
TRBV18,TRBJ1-5,CASSPGTSPEQPQHF
TRBV6-5,TRBJ2-7,CASRTLAGGLEEQYF
TRBV10-3,TRBJ2-3,CAISESGSGATDTQYF
TRBV9,TRBJ2-7,CASSVAVQPYEQYF
TRBV11-3,TRBJ2-7,CASSFPATQGLVHEQYF
TRBV27,TRBJ2-1,CASSLAGEGNEQFF
TRBV9,TRBJ2-7,CASSVAQGGEQYF
TRBV27,TRBJ2-2,CASSLLLAGVAGELFF
TRBV4-2,TRBJ2-7,CASSQTGTGSLYEQYF
TRBV6-1,TRBJ1-3,CASSETTGFSGNTIYF
TRBV28,TRBJ1-5,CASRIQAEPQHF
TRBV3-1/TRBV3-2,TRBJ2-7,CASSRAGDMRSYEQYF
TRBV19,TRBJ1-5,CASTWGGEQPQHF
TRBV6-2/TRBV6-3,TRBJ2-3,CASSYPALGVTDTQYF
TRBV5-4,TRBJ2-5,CASSLDQGAGETQYF
TRBV19,TRBJ1-2,CASTLPGRADYGYTF
TRBV6-1,TRBJ2-5,CASSEALSGGLASQETQYF
TRBV5-6,TRBJ2-7,CASSLLQGGHEQYF
TRBV7-9,TRBJ1-2,CASSPRTGRYGYTF
TRBV5-4,TRBJ2-3,CASSLDRGRGDTQYF
TRBV4-1,TRBJ1-2,CASRNPVVNYGYTF
TRBV7-9,TRBJ2-7,CASSPMDRGSSYEQYF
TRBV24-1,TRBJ2-3,CATRDRGITDTQYF
TRBV6-5,TRBJ1-1,CASKIQGMNTEAFF
TRBV11-2,TRBJ1-3,CASSFQASGNTIYF
TRBV7-2,TRBJ1-2,CASSESSRSYKGYTF
TRBV9,TRBJ1-6,CASSPRGGFNSPLHF
TRBV5-4,TRBJ2-7,CASSLDKQGASYEQYF
TRBV5-1,TRBJ1-2,CASSPRDRRIGYTF
TRBV29-1,TRBJ2-2,CSVEGRRPNTGELFF
TRBV10-2,TRBJ1-1,CASTEQGYTTEAFF
TRBV7-9,TRBJ2-2,CASSLSLGQDTGELFF